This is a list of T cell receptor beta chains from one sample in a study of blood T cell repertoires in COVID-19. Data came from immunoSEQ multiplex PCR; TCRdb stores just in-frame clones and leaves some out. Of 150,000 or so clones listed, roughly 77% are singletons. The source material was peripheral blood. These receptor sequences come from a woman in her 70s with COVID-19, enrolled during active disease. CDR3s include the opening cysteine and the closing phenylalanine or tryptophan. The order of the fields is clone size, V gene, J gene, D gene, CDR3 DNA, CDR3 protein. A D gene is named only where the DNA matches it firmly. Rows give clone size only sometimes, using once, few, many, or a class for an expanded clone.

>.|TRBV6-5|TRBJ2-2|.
TGTGCCAGCAGTTACTCGAGCAGGGCGGACGGGGAGCTGTTTTTT
CASSYSSRADGELFF
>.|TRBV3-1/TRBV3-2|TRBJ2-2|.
TGTGCCAGCAGCCAAGAAGGGGGTCCCGGGGAGCTGTTTTTT
CASSQEGGPGELFF
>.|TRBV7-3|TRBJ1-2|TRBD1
TGTGCCAGCAGCTCAGGACAGGGGGCGTTGGGCTACACCTTC
CASSSGQGALGYTF
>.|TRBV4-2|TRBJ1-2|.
TGTGCCAGCAGCCAAGCCCTATGGGGGCCTGGCTACACCTTC
CASSQALWGPGYTF
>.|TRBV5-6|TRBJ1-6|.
TGTGCCAGCAGCTTGGAGACAGCTTATTCACCCCTCCACTTT
CASSLETAYSPLHF
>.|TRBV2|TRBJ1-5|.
TGTGCCAGCAGTTTGGGGCACAATCAGCCCCAGCATTTT
CASSLGHNQPQHF
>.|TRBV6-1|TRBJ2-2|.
TGTGCCAGCAGTGAAGCTGGATGGGCCGAGAACACCGGGGAGCTGTTTTTT
CASSEAGWAENTGELFF
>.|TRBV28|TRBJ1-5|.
TGTGCCAGCAGGGAAGGGGTGGGCAATCAGCCCCAGCATTTT
CASREGVGNQPQHF
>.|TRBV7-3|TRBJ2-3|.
TGTGCCAGCAGCTTAGGCCCCACAGATACGCAGTATTTT
CASSLGPTDTQYF
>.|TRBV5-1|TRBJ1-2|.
TGCGCCAGCAGCTTGGAGGGAGAGACCGACCACGGTGGCTACACCTTC
CASSLEGETDHGGYTF
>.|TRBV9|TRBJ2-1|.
TGTGCCAGCAGCCTGACCCCCCGGGCGGAGGGGGGGAATGAGCAGTTCTTC
CASSLTPRAEGGNEQFF
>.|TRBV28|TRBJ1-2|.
TGTGCCAGCAGTTTACGACAGGTGTATGGCTACACCTTC
CASSLRQVYGYTF
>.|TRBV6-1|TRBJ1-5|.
TGTGCCAGCAGTGAAAGGGAGAATCAGCCCCAGCATTTT
CASSERENQPQHF
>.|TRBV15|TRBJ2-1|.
TGTGCCACTTCGAGCCACGGGACATACAATGAGCAGTTCTTC
CATSSHGTYNEQFF
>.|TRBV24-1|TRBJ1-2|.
TGTGCCACCGGTCCTGGGGGCCGGTATGGCTACACCTTC
CATGPGGRYGYTF
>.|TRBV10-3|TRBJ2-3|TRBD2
TGTGCCATCAGTCGCGGGGGGGGCACAGATACGCAGTATTTT
CAISRGGGTDTQYF
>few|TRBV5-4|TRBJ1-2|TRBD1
TGTGCCAGCAGCTTAATTTTGGGACAGGGAAATGGCTACACCTTC
CASSLILGQGNGYTF
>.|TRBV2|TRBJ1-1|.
TGTGCCAGCAGTGAAGCATTATCCAGGGCGAGGGCTTTCTTT
CASSEALSRARAFF
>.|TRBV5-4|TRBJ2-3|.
TGTGCCAGCAGCCCGGCACTAGCAGATACGCAGTATTTT
CASSPALADTQYF
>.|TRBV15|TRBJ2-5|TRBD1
TGTGCCACCAGCCGATGGGACAGCCAAGAGACCCAGTACTTC
CATSRWDSQETQYF
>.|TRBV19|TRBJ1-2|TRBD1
TGTGCCAGTAGTTCCCGGACAGGGGCCGGTAACTATGGCTACACCTTC
CASSSRTGAGNYGYTF
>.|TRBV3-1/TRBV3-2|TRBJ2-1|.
TGTGCCAGCAGCCAAGCAGGGTTCGGTCATGAGCAGTTCTTC
CASSQAGFGHEQFF